The rows below give T cell receptor beta chains drawn from one sample of a study of T cell repertoires in cytomegalovirus infection. MiXCR was run by TCRdb on the reads, yielding one entry per CDR3 protein. This sample has about 180,000 distinct CDR3 sequences, with about 17% found just once. Sequences were obtained from CD8+ T cells from PBMCs. These receptor sequences come from a human donor in good health (CMV status not recorded). Some clones in this sample may be carry-over from other donors' samples. Both conserved end residues are part of each CDR3. Each record gives: V gene, CDR3 length, D gene, clone size, J gene, CDR3 DNA, CDR3 protein. The D gene is left open where the match is weak. For some rows the clone size is stated as once, few or many, or as a class when expanded; others skip it.

TRBV20-1	15	-	-	TRBJ2-7	TGCAGTGCTAGAGCCCCGGGTAGCGGATACTACGAGCAGTACTTC	CSARAPGSGYYEQYF
TRBV20-1	15	-	-	TRBJ2-1	TGCAGTGCTAGAGCAGAGACAGGTTCCTACAATGAGCAGTTCTTC	CSARAETGSYNEQFF
TRBV28	15	TRBD1	-	TRBJ2-5	TGTGCCAGCATGGGAAACAGGGGGGTCCAAGAGACCCAGTACTTC	CASMGNRGVQETQYF
TRBV6-2/TRBV6-3	14	TRBD2	few	TRBJ2-7	TGTGCCAGCAGTTACTCGGGAGGGACCTACGAGCAGTACTTC	CASSYSGGTYEQYF
TRBV28	17	-	few	TRBJ2-1	TGTGCCAGCAGTTTAATCGGTGGCAGGGGTCCCTACAATGAGCAGTTCTTC	CASSLIGGRGPYNEQFF
TRBV27	14	-	-	TRBJ2-2	TGTGCCAGCAGTTTCTGGCAGGACACCGGGGAGCTGTTTTTT	CASSFWQDTGELFF
TRBV12-3/TRBV12-4	15	-	-	TRBJ2-1	TGTGCCAGCAAGGGCCGAAATACCTATTACAATGAGCAGTTCTTC	CASKGRNTYYNEQFF
TRBV7-2	13	-	few	TRBJ1-2	TGTGCCAGCAGCTTAGGCAGTATCTATGGCTACACCTTC	CASSLGSIYGYTF
TRBV29-1	17	-	-	TRBJ1-3	TGCAGCGTTGAAGGCGGTGACGACAGGAGCTCTGGAAACACCATATATTTT	CSVEGGDDRSSGNTIYF
TRBV6-2/TRBV6-3	14	-	many	TRBJ2-7	TGTGCCAGCAGCCCCCGGGACACCCACTACGAGCAGTACTTC	CASSPRDTHYEQYF
TRBV5-5	15	-	-	TRBJ2-7	TGTGCCAGCAGCTTGAGGCGGGGGCAATCCTACGAGCAGTACTTC	CASSLRRGQSYEQYF
TRBV11-2	15	-	few	TRBJ2-1	TGTGCCAGCAGCGCCCATTCGAGGACTGACAATGAGCAGTTCTTC	CASSAHSRTDNEQFF
TRBV4-1	15	TRBD2	-	TRBJ2-7	TGCGCCAGCAGCCAAGGTAGGTCTAGCGGTTACGAGCAGTACTTC	CASSQGRSSGYEQYF
TRBV20-1	15	-	few	TRBJ2-7	TGCAGTGCTAGAGGTCCGGGACCGCCACCCCCCGAGCAGTACTTC	CSARGPGPPPPEQYF
TRBV6-2/TRBV6-3	15	-	-	TRBJ2-4	TGTGCCAGCAGTTACCCGGGTACAGCCAAAAACATTCAGTACTTC	CASSYPGTAKNIQYF
TRBV5-5	15	TRBD1	-	TRBJ1-1	TGTGCCAGCAGCTTTAAAGACAGGGCGAACACTGAAGCTTTCTTT	CASSFKDRANTEAFF
TRBV5-1	16	-	few	TRBJ1-1	TGCGCCAGCAGCTTGGAAATTGGGACATCGAACACTGAAGCTTTCTTT	CASSLEIGTSNTEAFF
TRBV7-8	15	-	many	TRBJ2-7	TGTGCCAGCAGCTTCGGGACCAGAGGGTCTGGTGAGCAGTACTTC	CASSFGTRGSGEQYF
TRBV29-1	15	-	-	TRBJ1-1	TGCAGCGTGGGCCCCACAGGAAGCCTATACACTGAAGCTTTCTTT	CSVGPTGSLYTEAFF
TRBV11-3	14	-	-	TRBJ1-2	TGTGCCAGCTACAAAGTGGTTTTGGACTATGGCTACACCTTC	CASYKVVLDYGYTF
TRBV12-3/TRBV12-4	15	-	few	TRBJ2-5	TGTGCCAGCACCATCCGCCCCAGGGGTCAAGAGACCCAGTACTTC	CASTIRPRGQETQYF
TRBV28	18	TRBD2	-	TRBJ2-3	TGTGCCAGCAGTCCCCACCCGGGACTAGCGGGGTGGAGGGATACGCAGTATTTT	CASSPHPGLAGWRDTQYF
TRBV12-3/TRBV12-4	16	-	-	TRBJ2-3	-	CASSFWRGARTDTQYF
TRBV19	19	TRBD1	few	TRBJ1-5	TGTGCCAGTCATCCCCCCGGGGCAGGGGGCCACGGGTCCTCTCAGCCCCAGCATTTT	CASHPPGAGGHGSSQPQHF
TRBV28	17	TRBD1	-	TRBJ2-5	TGTGCCAGCAGTTTTTTACGGGACAGTGGCGTCCAAGAGACCCAGTACTTC	CASSFLRDSGVQETQYF
TRBV12-3/TRBV12-4	15	TRBD1	few	TRBJ2-1	TGTGCCAGCAGCCGGAGAGGGACAGGGGGGGGTGAGCAGTTCTTC	CASSRRGTGGGEQFF
TRBV27	14	-	-	TRBJ2-2	TGTGCCAGCACCAAAGGGAGAGCGACCGGGGAGCTGTTTTTT	CASTKGRATGELFF
TRBV29-1	14	-	-	TRBJ2-5	TGCAGCGTTGAAGATCCGGGGGTGCAAGAGACCCAGTACTTC	CSVEDPGVQETQYF
TRBV27	17	-	-	TRBJ1-5	TGTGCCAGCAGTTTATCGTTCTCGGGTTGGGGCAATCAGCCCCAGCATTTT	CASSLSFSGWGNQPQHF
TRBV19	15	-	few	TRBJ1-4	TGTGCCAGTAGTATATCGTCGGCCACTAATGAAAAACTGTTTTTT	CASSISSATNEKLFF
TRBV7-9	16	-	-	TRBJ1-5	TGTGCCAGCAGCTTAGCGACAGGAGGCTGGGGTCAGCCCCAGCATTTT	CASSLATGGWGQPQHF
TRBV2	14	-	-	TRBJ2-1	TGTGCCAGCAGTGAAGGGGGGGCGGGCAATGAGCAGTTCTTC	CASSEGGAGNEQFF
TRBV7-9	12	-	once	TRBJ1-5	TGTGCCAGCAGCTTATACGATCAGCCCCAGCATTTT	CASSLYDQPQHF
TRBV7-9	14	-	-	TRBJ1-1	TGTGCCAGCAGCTTAGACACTACCTCGGCTGAAGCTTTCTTT	CASSLDTTSAEAFF
TRBV7-9	13	-	few	TRBJ2-6	TGTGCCAGCACCCCACGGGGGGCCAACGTCCTGACTTTC	CASTPRGANVLTF
TRBV6-2/TRBV6-3	16	-	-	TRBJ2-7	TGTGCCAGCCCCCCAGAAGGGGACGCCCTCTCCTACGAGCAGTACTTC	CASPPEGDALSYEQYF
TRBV20-1	16	-	few	TRBJ1-5	TGCAGTGCTAGGGGGGACAATCGAAAACCTTATCAGCCCCAGCATTTT	CSARGDNRKPYQPQHF
TRBV7-2	15	TRBD2	-	TRBJ2-1	TGTGCCAGCAGCCCGGGACTAGCATTTATCCATGAGCAGTTCTTC	CASSPGLAFIHEQFF
TRBV7-6	15	-	-	TRBJ2-5	TGTGCCAGCAGCCAATCCGTTACAGGGAGGGAGACCCAGTACTTC	CASSQSVTGRETQYF
TRBV12-3/TRBV12-4	14	TRBD2	few	TRBJ2-2	TGTGCCAGCAATCTCGCCGGGGGGGACGGGGAGCTGTTTTTT	CASNLAGGDGELFF
TRBV6-5	14	-	few	TRBJ2-7	TGTGCCAGCAGTTACTCGGGGGGCGTAGGCGAGCAGTACTTC	CASSYSGGVGEQYF
TRBV4-2	16	TRBD2	-	TRBJ2-1	TGTGCCAGCAGCCAAGCGACGGGGGGGATGTTCAATGAGCAGTTCTTC	CASSQATGGMFNEQFF
TRBV12-3/TRBV12-4	13	-	few	TRBJ2-4	TGTGCCAGCAGCCCCGGGATACTTACGGTTCAGTACTTC	CASSPGILTVQYF
TRBV27	16	-	few	TRBJ2-1	TGTGCCAGCATCAAAGGGGGGGCGGCCTCCTACAATGGGCAGTTCTTC	CASIKGGAASYNGQFF
TRBV15	16	TRBD1	few	TRBJ1-3	TGTGCCACCAGCAGTCCGGGACAGGACTCTGGAAACACCATATATTTT	CATSSPGQDSGNTIYF
TRBV2	14	-	few	TRBJ2-5	TGTGCCAGCAGTTATCCGGGACATTCGGAGACCCAGTACTTC	CASSYPGHSETQYF
TRBV5-5	16	TRBD1	few	TRBJ1-6	TGTGCCAGCAGGCCGGGGACAGGGGTCTCCCGGTCACCCCTCCACTTT	CASRPGTGVSRSPLHF
TRBV6-2/TRBV6-3	15	-	many	TRBJ2-2	TGTGCCAGCAGTTTAGCCAGTAAGGAAGCCGGGGAGCTGTTTTTT	CASSLASKEAGELFF
TRBV7-8	17	-	many	TRBJ2-3	TGTGCCAGCAGCTTAAGGTCCGGAAAGTCTAGCACAGATACGCAGTATTTT	CASSLRSGKSSTDTQYF
TRBV5-3	15	TRBD1	-	TRBJ1-5	TGTGCCAGCAGCCTCCGGACAGGACCGAATCAGCCCCAGCATTTT	CASSLRTGPNQPQHF
TRBV5-6	14	-	few	TRBJ1-1	TGTGCCAGCAGCTTTTGGGGGAGTCAGGCTGAAGCTTTCTTT	CASSFWGSQAEAFF
TRBV7-9	14	-	-	TRBJ2-7	TGTGCCAGCAGCTCCCCTCGAGGGAGCTACGAGCAGTACTTC	CASSSPRGSYEQYF
TRBV7-2	16	TRBD2	few	TRBJ2-1	TGTGCCAGCAGCCTGAGTCGGGGGGGGCTTTACAATGAGCAGTTCTTC	CASSLSRGGLYNEQFF
TRBV12-3/TRBV12-4	15	TRBD1	-	TRBJ2-7	TGTGCCAGCAGTCACCGGGACAGGGTCTCCTACGAGCAGTACTTC	CASSHRDRVSYEQYF
TRBV20-1	12	TRBD1	many	TRBJ1-1	TGCAGTGCAGTGCAGGGGGACACTGAAGCTTTCTTT	CSAVQGDTEAFF